Presented here are 9 T cell receptor beta chains from one specimen sequenced in a study of blood T cell repertoires in COVID-19. Sequenced by immunoSEQ multiplex PCR; TCRdb stores in-frame clones only, minus some. This table holds about 89,000 clones, about 91% found once. The sequenced material came from peripheral blood. Receptor source: a man in his 60s with acute or convalescent COVID-19.

V gene TRBV7-9 combines with J gene TRBJ1-2; 9 bases match TRBD1. Germline V gene data show CDR1 as SEHNR and CDR2 as FQNEAQ (reference sequence). V dropped 8 bases and J dropped 3; count of bases not matched to a gene: 7. CDR3 length: 14 residues. The CDR3 DNA reads as TGTGCCAGCTCAACAGGGGGCGGGGACTATGGCTACACCTTC. As protein: CASSTGGGDYGYTF.

V and J are TRBV15 and TRBJ1-2, with 12 bases lining up with TRBD1. This CDR3 comprises 17 residues. Germline V gene lookup returns CDR1 LNHNV and CDR2 YYDKDF (reference sequence). V dropped 1 base and J dropped 7; count of bases not matched to a gene: 10. The CDR3 protein is CATSRGEGTGGAGGYTF. CDR3 in DNA: TGTGCCACCAGCAGAGGGGAGGGGACAGGGGGCGCCGGTGGCTACACCTTC.

The chain uses TRBV19 and TRBJ1-4; no firm D call. Trimming shortened V by 10 bases and J by 3 bases, and 18 bases separated the two germline ends. The CDR3 contains 15 residues. Germline CDR1 reads LNHDA; CDR2 reads SQIVND (reference sequence). Written as DNA, the CDR3 is TGTGCCACGTCGGAAGGGAAGGGAGCTAATGAAAAACTGTTTTTT. It translates to CATSEGKGANEKLFF. Full variable domain (missing parts from reference TRBV19 and TRBJ1-4): DGGITQSPKYLFRKEGQNVTLSCEQNLNHDAMYWYRQDPGQGLRLIYYSQIVNDFQKGDIAEGYSVSREKKESFPLTVTSAQKNPTAFYLCATSEGKGANEKLFFGSGTQLSVL.

The rearrangement uses TRBV5-4 and TRBJ2-5, with TRBD2 as a possible D gene (5 bases). V was shortened by 3 bases and J by 4 bases, with 10 bases between the two germline ends. In germline, CDR1 is SGHNT, CDR2 YYREEE (reference sequence). The CDR3 is 13 residues long. CDR3 nucleotides: TGTGCCAGCAGCTACCGGGATGGAGAGACCCAGTACTTC. This gives the protein CASSYRDGETQYF.

This clone was counted a single time. The chain combines TRBV9 with TRBJ2-3; D might be TRBD1 (6 bases). Deletions cut 0 bases from V and 1 base from J, with 6 bases between. The CDR3 length is 14 residues. Germline V CDR1 and CDR2: SGDLS, YYNGEE. The CDR3 loop reads CASSVGTGTDTQYF. CDR3 bases: TGTGCCAGCAGCGTAGGGACAGGCACAGATACGCAGTATTTT.

The J gene is TRBJ1-2, the V gene TRBV6-6; D is perhaps TRBD1 (5 bases). Per germline, CDR1 MNHNY and CDR2 SVGAGI (reference sequence). The CDR3 has 13 amino acids. Trimming pared 10 bases from V and 1 base from J, leaving 13 bases between. The CDR3: CAIGQEDNYGYTF. In nucleotides, the CDR3 is TGTGCCATAGGACAAGAAGATAACTATGGCTACACCTTC.

V gene TRBV28 combines with J gene TRBJ1-5; 7 bases fit TRBD1. From germline, CDR1 is MDHEN and CDR2 SYDVKM. V trimming: 6 bases; J trimming: 3 bases; junction bases outside the gene matches: 8. The CDR3 is 15 residues long. CDR3 region: CASSVTQGPNQPQHF. The CDR3 region has the DNA TGTGCCAGCAGCGTTACACAGGGGCCCAATCAGCCCCAGCATTTT. The full variable domain, rest sourced from reference TRBV28 and TRBJ1-5, is DVKVTQSSRYLVKRTGEKVFLECVQDMDHENMFWYRQDPGLGLRLIYFSYDVKMKEKGDIPEGYSVSREKKERFSLILESASTNQTSMYLCASSVTQGPNQPQHFGDGTRLSIL.

The chain links TRBV24-1 to TRBJ2-3; a possible D gene is TRBD1 (6 bases). Germline V CDR1 and CDR2: KGHDR, SFDVKD. Trimming stripped 3 bases from V and 2 bases from J, with 11 bases between. The CDR3 sequence is 15 residues long. The CDR3 sequence is CATSDTGQNTDTQYF. The CDR3 DNA reads as TGTGCCACCAGTGATACTGGACAGAACACAGATACGCAGTATTTT.

The V call is TRBV19, the J call TRBJ2-1; D is perhaps TRBD2 (5 bases). This CDR3 region has 14 residues. Per the germline V gene, CDR1 is LNHDA and CDR2 is SQIVND (reference sequence). Trimming shortened V by 6 bases and J by 4 bases, and 13 bases separated the two germline ends. CDR3 bases: TGTGCCAGTAGCCCTGCCAGCGGATACAATGAGCAGTTCTTC. Its protein is CASSPASGYNEQFF.